This is a list of T cell receptor beta chains from one sample in a study of naive and memory T cell subsets. TCRdb processed the UMI-ligation and nested PCR reads anew with MiXCR; each CDR3 protein has one entry. Among 140,000 to 150,000 distinct CDR3 sequences listed, approximately 17% were seen once. The specimen was naive CD4+ T cells from blood. The receptor set was obtained from a human donor in good health. CDR3s include the opening cysteine and the closing phenylalanine or tryptophan. A D gene is named only where the DNA matches it firmly. A clone size is listed for some rows: how often the clone was seen (once, few, many), or a class if it is expanded.

v_call	clone_size	d_call	j_call	cdr3_aa	cdr3_nt
TRBV12-3/TRBV12-4	.	.	TRBJ1-1	CASSLRGCNSEAFF	TGTGCCAGCAGTTTACGTGGATGCAACTCTGAAGCTTTCTTT
TRBV12-3/TRBV12-4	.	.	TRBJ1-1	CASSLPGHRAEAFF	TGTGCCAGCAGTTTGCCGGGCCATAGGGCTGAAGCTTTCTTT
TRBV11-2	many	.	TRBJ2-1	CASSTHLRDEQFF	TGTGCCAGCAGCACCCACCTGCGCGATGAGCAGTTCTTC
TRBV7-9	few	TRBD2	TRBJ2-5	CASSLTSGIQETQYF	TGTGCCAGCAGCCTGACTAGCGGGATACAAGAGACCCAGTACTTC
TRBV7-9	many	TRBD2	TRBJ2-1	CASSRLAGGNEQFF	TGTGCCAGCAGTCGACTAGCGGGAGGGAATGAGCAGTTCTTC
TRBV7-6	.	TRBD2	TRBJ2-1	CASSSGNPAGVSEQFF	TGTGCCAGCAGCTCCGGAAACCCAGCGGGAGTTTCTGAGCAGTTCTTC
TRBV6-5	few	TRBD1	TRBJ2-7	CASSYSDRGGTYEQYF	TGTGCCAGCAGTTACTCGGACAGGGGAGGGACCTACGAGCAGTACTTC
TRBV6-5	.	.	TRBJ1-1	CASSSLGAGDTEAFF	TGTGCCAGCAGCTCTCTGGGGGCCGGGGACACTGAAGCTTTCTTT
TRBV19	.	TRBD2	TRBJ2-1	CASSMSGTSGRVNEQFF	TGTGCCAGTAGTATGAGTGGGACTAGCGGGAGAGTTAATGAGCAGTTCTTC
TRBV3-1	.	TRBD1	TRBJ1-1	CASSQAGGGAEAFF	TGTGCCAGCAGCCAAGCAGGGGGTGGAGCTGAAGCTTTCTTT
TRBV7-9	.	TRBD2	TRBJ2-1	CASSLALAEYNEQFF	TGTGCCAGCAGCTTAGCCCTAGCGGAGTACAATGAGCAGTTCTTC
TRBV12-3/TRBV12-4	many	.	TRBJ2-1	CASSRDPRRGEQFF	TGTGCCAGCAGCCGGGACCCGCGGCGGGGTGAGCAGTTCTTC
TRBV2	.	TRBD2	TRBJ2-5	CASSAAGAVSETQYF	TGTGCCAGCAGTGCGGCGGGAGCGGTTTCCGAGACCCAGTACTTC
TRBV6-1	.	TRBD1	TRBJ1-2	CASSKDQRQGRKVSGYTF	TGTGCCAGCAGTAAAGACCAGAGACAGGGTCGGAAAGTGAGTGGCTACACCTTC
TRBV7-7	.	.	TRBJ2-5	CASSLANSQETQYF	TGTGCCAGCAGCTTAGCGAACAGCCAAGAGACCCAGTACTTC
TRBV20-1	.	.	TRBJ1-4	CSAPGRSNGKLFF	TGCAGTGCACCGGGACGATCTAATGGGAAACTGTTTTTT
TRBV28	many	TRBD1	TRBJ1-1	CASSSRGRGSMNTEAFF	TGTGCCAGCAGTTCCAGGGGGCGCGGGTCCATGAACACTGAAGCTTTCTTT
TRBV6-5	.	TRBD1	TRBJ1-1	CATRTGTAGTEAFF	TGTGCCACCCGGACAGGGACGGCGGGCACTGAAGCTTTCTTT
TRBV7-9	.	.	TRBJ1-1	CASSLAAVMNTEAFF	TGTGCCAGCAGCTTAGCCGCAGTCATGAACACTGAAGCTTTCTTT
TRBV19	.	.	TRBJ2-1	CASSDTWVRSYNEQFF	TGTGCCAGTAGTGATACTTGGGTCCGGTCCTACAATGAGCAGTTCTTC